Each of the 9 T cell receptor beta chains below was sequenced from the same sample in a study of cytomegalovirus exposure and HLA in healthy donors. Vbeta (60) and Jbeta (13) primers were used in the PCR. The repertoire was sequenced with immunoSEQ multiplex PCR; TCRdb's copy has only in-frame clones and lacks some. The profile shows 150,000 to 160,000 clones, about 84% of them singletons. Sequencing was performed on PBMCs. The receptors come from a woman aged 40 to 50 in good health and CMV-seropositive.

Only one count was recorded for this clone. CDR3 nucleotide sequence: TGTGCCAGCAGACCCCAGGGGGCGGGGACCCAGTACTTC. It specifies CASRPQGAGTQYF. The chain employs TRBV27 and TRBJ2-5, with 8 bases that match TRBD1. Germline trimming cut 6 bases from V and 7 bases from J; bases unmatched to any gene: 7. This CDR3 region has 13 residues. CDR1 is MNHEY and CDR2 is SMNVEV in the germline V gene (reference sequence).

This chain joins TRBV2 and TRBJ2-7; 7 bases are a match to TRBD1. CDR3 length equals 14 residues. Trimming cost V 2 bases and J 3 bases; bases outside gene matches: 4. Germline CDR1 and CDR2: SNHLY and FYNNEI. CDR3 bases: TGTGCCAGCAGTGAAAGGGGGCCACTCTACGAGCAGTACTTC. It yields the protein CASSERGPLYEQYF.

In this sample, this clone turned up once. This chain uses TRBV10-1 with TRBJ2-3; 8 bases map to TRBD2. The trim removed 8 bases at V and 4 bases at J, leaving 14 bases unmatched. The CDR3 runs 16 residues. Germline values: CDR1 WNHNN, CDR2 SYGVQD (reference sequence). The CDR3 sequence: CASSKGAGGPSDTQYF. Written as DNA, the CDR3 is TGCGCCAGCTCCAAGGGCGCGGGAGGCCCCTCAGATACGCAGTATTTT.

This chain joins TRBV19 and TRBJ1-1; no definite D call. The V and J ends lost 5 bases and 5 bases respectively, with 12 bases between them. From germline, CDR1 is LNHDA and CDR2 SQIVND (reference sequence). This CDR3 contains 13 residues. The CDR3 sequence: CASSQIRGTEAFF. CDR3 DNA sequence: TGTGCCAGTAGTCAAATTAGAGGGACTGAAGCTTTCTTT.

The rearrangement links TRBV9 to TRBJ1-1; D is unresolved. From germline, CDR1 is SGDLS and CDR2 YYNGEE. Trimming removed 4 bases at V and 1 base at J, with 17 bases between. The CDR3 contains 16 residues. The CDR3, as DNA: TGTGCCAGCAGCCCGATATACCCGAGTGGGAACACTGAAGCTTTCTTT. Amino acid sequence: CASSPIYPSGNTEAFF.

The rearrangement links TRBV21-1 to TRBJ1-2; the tabulated D call, TRBD1, remains unverified against the DNA. TRBV21-1 is given as a pseudogene. The CDR3 spans 15 residues. For the CDR3, the DNA is TGTGCCAGCAGCGCCTATGACAGGGTAGGCTATGGCTACACCTTC. Its protein is CASSAYDRVGYGYTF.

The J gene is TRBJ2-7, the V gene TRBV29-1; D is ambiguous. The V gene lost 0 bases and the J gene lost 6 bases, with 12 bases spanning the gap. The CDR3 length is 13 residues. Germline V lookup: CDR1 SQVTM, CDR2 ANQGSEA. The CDR3 here is CSVEDHAPGEQYF. In DNA, the CDR3 is TGCAGCGTTGAAGATCATGCGCCCGGCGAGCAGTACTTC.

This clone was counted a few times. The chain employs TRBV5-4 and TRBJ1-5; 10 bases align to TRBD1. From germline, CDR1 is SGHNT and CDR2 YYREEE (reference sequence). The V gene end was trimmed by 3 bases and the J gene end by 4 bases; junction bases not matched to a gene: 10. This CDR3 comprises 17 residues. CDR3 region: CASSSRDRGSWNQPQHF. DNA of the CDR3: TGTGCCAGCAGCTCTCGGGACAGGGGATCGTGGAATCAGCCCCAGCATTTT.

The chain couples TRBV30 to TRBJ2-5; D not resolved. V was trimmed by 4 bases and J by 5 bases, leaving 11 bases between them. This CDR3 spans 12 amino acids. Germline CDR1 reads GTSNPN; CDR2 reads SVGIG (reference sequence). CDR3 residues: CAWTPGGETQYF. The CDR3 nucleotides are TGTGCCTGGACTCCGGGTGGGGAGACCCAGTACTTC.